Listed here are 2 T cell receptor beta chains from one sample, sequenced in a study of CD8+CD57+ T cells in acquired aplastic anemia. The template used for profiling TCR beta VDJ and CDR3 was genomic DNA. One entry per CDR3 protein results from TCRdb running MiXCR on the reads. The data show a few hundred thousand distinct CDR3 sequences, about two thirds seen once. The sequenced material came from sorted CD4+, CD8+, or CD8+CD57+ T cells (not recorded which) from PBMCs. The receptor set was obtained from a human donor in good health, serving as a control.

On this clonotype itself: A read error may account for a junction end that differs from germline. The V and J genes are TRBV7-2 and TRBJ2-3, with 8 bases lining up with TRBD1. Germline V lookup: CDR1 SGHTA, CDR2 FQGNSA. The CDR3 has 14 residues. In DNA form, the CDR3 reads TGTGCCAGCAGCCCTAACAGGGGGACAGCTACGGAGTATTTT. Translation: CASSPNRGTATEYF. Together with reference TRBV7-2 and TRBJ2-3, the CDR3 gives the full variable domain: GAGVSQSPSNKVTEKGKDVELRCDPISGHTALYWYRQSLGQGLEFLIYFQGNSAPDKSGLPSDRFSAERTGGSVSTLTIQRTQQEDSAVYLCASSPNRGTATEYFGPGTRLTVL.

About this clonotype: One junction end does not reproduce the germline sequence, and a read error may be involved. The chain uses TRBV7-6 and TRBJ2-7, with D perhaps assigned TRBD1 or TRBD2 (5 bases each). The CDR3 has 14 amino acids. Germline V CDR1 and CDR2: SGHVS, FNYEAQ. In DNA form, the CDR3 reads TGTGCCAGCAGCTTCACCAGGGAGAGACCCTACAATGACTTC. It translates to CASSFTRERPYNDF.